A selection of T cell receptor beta chains follows, all from one sample in a study of cytomegalovirus exposure and HLA in healthy donors. Assay: immunoSEQ multiplex PCR; the TCRdb copy retains only in-frame clones and omits some. The sample has approximately 170,000 clones; about 65% are singletons. Sequences were obtained from PBMCs. The receptors shown here come from a woman younger than 35 in good health and CMV-seropositive. CDR3s include the opening cysteine and the closing phenylalanine or tryptophan. Fields, in order: V gene, D gene, clone size, J gene, CDR3 DNA, CDR3 protein. A D gene is named only where the DNA matches it firmly. Clone size is not always given. Where it is, it says once, few, many or a class for expanded clones.

>TRBV7-2|-|-|TRBJ1-2
TGTGCCAGCAGCGACAGGAACTATGGCTACACCTTC
CASSDRNYGYTF
>TRBV18|-|-|TRBJ2-7
TGTGCCAGCTCACCGGCAGGGTCAGAGATGCGGTACTTC
CASSPAGSEMRYF
>TRBV7-9|TRBD2|few|TRBJ2-1
TGTGCCAGCTCTAGCGGGGGCCAGTACAATGAGCAGTTCTTC
CASSSGGQYNEQFF
>TRBV7-9|TRBD1|-|TRBJ2-7
TGTGCCAGCAGCTCCGTAAATCCCACCTTTAGACAGGGGGCGTACGAGCAGTACTTC
CASSSVNPTFRQGAYEQYF
>TRBV28|-|-|TRBJ2-5
TGTGCCAGCAGTACCCGGACACCCCAAGAGACCCAGTACTTC
CASSTRTPQETQYF
>TRBV11-2|TRBD1|once|TRBJ1-1
TGTGCCAGCAGCTTAGCAGGGGGCGGGGACCGCACTGAAGCTTTCTTT
CASSLAGGGDRTEAFF
>TRBV7-9|-|-|TRBJ2-3
TGTGCCAGCAGGCCGCGTGGAGATACGCAGTATTTT
CASRPRGDTQYF
>TRBV4-1|-|-|TRBJ1-1
TGCGCCAGCAGCCAAGTCCTGGGGGGTTTAGGGACTGAAGCTTTCTTT
CASSQVLGGLGTEAFF
>TRBV6-5|TRBD1|-|TRBJ2-1
TGTGCCAGCAGCCGGGACAGGGGATTGATTGAGCAGTTCTTC
CASSRDRGLIEQFF
>TRBV7-9|TRBD1|few|TRBJ2-5
TGTGCCAGCAGCCCGCGTACCGGGACAGGGGGCCAAGAGACCCAGTACTTC
CASSPRTGTGGQETQYF
>TRBV7-6|TRBD1|-|TRBJ2-7
TGTGCCAGCAGCTTAGCGGGGACAGGGGGCGACGAGCAGTACTTC
CASSLAGTGGDEQYF
>TRBV5-1|TRBD1|once|TRBJ1-6
TGCGCCAGCAGCTGGACACAGGGGAATAATTCACCCCTCCACTTT
CASSWTQGNNSPLHF
>TRBV5-1|-|-|TRBJ1-5
TGCGCCAGCAGCTTGCTAGGGGATAGCAATCAGCCCCAGCATTTT
CASSLLGDSNQPQHF
>TRBV28|-|few|TRBJ1-1
TGTGCCAGCAGTCAGAATAGGCGGGCGAATGAAGCTTTCTTT
CASSQNRRANEAFF
>TRBV7-9|-|-|TRBJ1-5
TGTGCCAGCAGCCCCATCGGGGGGGAAGAGCAGCCCCAGCATTTT
CASSPIGGEEQPQHF
>TRBV19|-|-|TRBJ1-5
TGTGCCAGTAGTTTGACGCAGGGAAGTCAGCCCCAGCATTTT
CASSLTQGSQPQHF
>TRBV10-3|-|-|TRBJ1-2
TGTGCCATCAGTGAGGGGGCCGCCTCGGCAGGCTACACCTTC
CAISEGAASAGYTF
>TRBV18|TRBD2|-|TRBJ2-3
TGTGCCAGCTCACCCCGGACTAGCGGGTCCACAGATACGCAGTATTTT
CASSPRTSGSTDTQYF
>TRBV29-1|-|-|TRBJ1-1
TGCAGCGTTTCTGACAGAATGAACACTGAAGCTTTCTTT
CSVSDRMNTEAFF
>TRBV15|-|-|TRBJ2-2
TGTGCCACCAGGCGGGCTGGGGAGAACACCGGGGAGCTGTTTTTT
CATRRAGENTGELFF
>TRBV6-1|TRBD1|once|TRBJ1-2
TGTGCCAGCAGTGACAGGGGGCAGGGCTATGGCTACACCTTC
CASSDRGQGYGYTF
>TRBV5-4|-|few|TRBJ2-3
TGTGCCAGCAGCCACCCGGGGAGCGGGAGCACAGATACGCAGTATTTT
CASSHPGSGSTDTQYF
>TRBV6-5|TRBD1|-|TRBJ1-5
TGTGCCAGCAGTTCCACGTGGACAGGGGTCAATCAGCCCCAGCATTTT
CASSSTWTGVNQPQHF
>TRBV4-1|TRBD1|-|TRBJ2-1
TGCGCCAGCAGCCTCACCAACCAGGGGGCCGCAGGAAATGAGCAGTTCTTC
CASSLTNQGAAGNEQFF
>TRBV29-1|-|few|TRBJ2-4
TGCAGCGTTGCCGACCCCCGGAGGCCCAAAAACATTCAGTACTTC
CSVADPRRPKNIQYF
>TRBV5-8|-|-|TRBJ1-1
TGTGCCAGCAGCCAGGATCCGTCAATGAACACTGAAGCTTTCTTT
CASSQDPSMNTEAFF
>TRBV6-1|-|few|TRBJ2-7
TGTGCCAGCGACGGGCAGGGTTACTACGAGCAGTACTTC
CASDGQGYYEQYF
>TRBV7-8|TRBD1|few|TRBJ2-7
TGTGCCAGCAGCGGCCGGGACAGGGGTTCCTACGAGCAGTACTTC
CASSGRDRGSYEQYF
>TRBV7-9|-|few|TRBJ2-7
TGTGCCAGCAGCTTATTGACTAGTAGCGAGCAGTACTTC
CASSLLTSSEQYF
>TRBV4-1|TRBD2|few|TRBJ2-3
TGCGCCAGCAGGTTACTAGCGGGCGTTGAGTGGAGCACAGATACGCAGTATTTT
CASRLLAGVEWSTDTQYF
>TRBV27|-|once|TRBJ2-1
TGTGCCAGCAGTTTGGAGTCCTCCTACAATGAGCAGTTCTTC
CASSLESSYNEQFF
>TRBV9|-|-|TRBJ2-1
TGTGCCAGCAGCGGCTACGATGAGCAGTTCTTC
CASSGYDEQFF
>TRBV27|TRBD1|-|TRBJ2-7
TGTGCCAGCAGTACGACAGACAGGGGGTCCTACGAGCAGTACTTC
CASSTTDRGSYEQYF
>TRBV5-3|-|-|TRBJ2-1
TGTGCCAGAAGCTGGGAGCCACGGAATACTAAGACCGAGCAGTTCTTC
CARSWEPRNTKTEQFF
>TRBV15|TRBD2|-|TRBJ2-1
TGTGCCACCAGCAGAGCCCCAGGAGCGGGGGGATGGAATGAGCAGTTCTTC
CATSRAPGAGGWNEQFF
>TRBV20-1|-|-|TRBJ1-2
TGCAGTGCCTCGGACAGCTATGGCTACACCTTC
CSASDSYGYTF
>TRBV5-4|-|-|TRBJ2-5
TGTGCCAGCAGCTCAAGCCGGGTCTGGAACTTC
CASSSSRVWNF
>TRBV28|-|few|TRBJ1-1
TGTGCCAGCAGACCCCTAGGCGGCGAGGGGGAGAACACTGAAGCTTTCTTT
CASRPLGGEGENTEAFF
>TRBV6-1|-|-|TRBJ1-5
TGTGCCAGCAGTGAAGCGCTACGGTTTAGCAATCAGCCCCAGCATTTT
CASSEALRFSNQPQHF
>TRBV5-1|-|-|TRBJ1-1
TGCGCCAGCAGCTTGGGAGGGAACACTGAAGCTTTCTTT
CASSLGGNTEAFF
>TRBV2|TRBD1|-|TRBJ1-5
TGTGCTAACAGACAGGGTCCCAATCAGCCCCAGCATTTT
CANRQGPNQPQHF
>TRBV9|-|-|TRBJ2-4
TGTGCCAGCAGCGTCTTCGGGGATAGGGACATTCAGTACTTC
CASSVFGDRDIQYF
>TRBV27|TRBD1|-|TRBJ2-5
TGTGCCAGCAGAGGGACAGTCCAAGAGACCCAGTACTTC
CASRGTVQETQYF
>TRBV10-3|-|-|TRBJ1-6
TGTGCCATCAGTGAGTCTGATAGGGGTTCACCCCTCCACTTT
CAISESDRGSPLHF
>TRBV4-3|TRBD2|-|TRBJ2-3
TGCGCCAGCAGCCAAGTCTCGGGGGGAATCACAGATACGCAGTATTTT
CASSQVSGGITDTQYF
>TRBV18|TRBD1|-|TRBJ1-4
TGTGCCAGCTCTCGACAGGGGATGGGAACTAATGAAAAACTGTTTTTT
CASSRQGMGTNEKLFF
>TRBV6-5|TRBD2|-|TRBJ2-2
TGTGCCAGCAGTTACAACCCGGGGGGGGACACCGGGGAGCTGTTTTTT
CASSYNPGGDTGELFF
>TRBV18|-|-|TRBJ1-6
TGTGCCAGCTCACACAGCTCCTATAATTCACCCCTCCACTTT
CASSHSSYNSPLHF
>TRBV7-3|TRBD1|-|TRBJ2-1
TGTGCCAGCAGCTTAAGTGGGGACAGGGCAAATGAGCAGTTCTTC
CASSLSGDRANEQFF
>TRBV9|-|-|TRBJ2-1
TGTGCCAGCAGCGTAAGACTAGGGAACAATGAGCAGTTCTTC
CASSVRLGNNEQFF
>TRBV30|-|-|TRBJ2-7
TGTGCCTGGAGCCCGGACACGTTCTACGAGCAGTACTTC
CAWSPDTFYEQYF
>TRBV12-5|-|few|TRBJ1-1
TGTGCTAGTGGTTTGGGCGCAGAAGCTTTCTTT
CASGLGAEAFF
>TRBV5-1|TRBD2|-|TRBJ2-2
TGCGCCAGCAGCTTGGAGAGCGGGACGACCGGGGAGCTGTTTTTT
CASSLESGTTGELFF